These T cell receptor beta chains were read from a single sample in a study of human CD8 memory T cell subsets. With the 5' RACE reads reprocessed, TCRdb shows one record per CDR3 protein and no DNA. The table for this sample gives more than 7,500 distinct CDR3 sequences. Input material: CD8+ T cells from PBMCs. These TCRs come from a human donor in good health. The CDR3 runs from the conserved cysteine through the conserved F or W. Each record gives: V gene, CDR3 length, J gene, clone size, CDR3 protein. Only part of the rows carry a size: once, few, many, or a class if the clone is expanded.

V: TRBV12-3/TRBV12-4; length: 14; J: TRBJ2-7; size: -; CDR3: CASSWTSASGEQYF
V: TRBV11-2; length: 16; J: TRBJ2-6; size: -; CDR3: CASSTPGAPGANVLTF
V: TRBV7-6; length: 14; J: TRBJ1-2; size: large; CDR3: CASSGPGQIYGYTF
V: TRBV7-9; length: 16; J: TRBJ2-1; size: -; CDR3: CASSSSGGGTGGEQFF
V: TRBV7-2; length: 11; J: TRBJ2-7; size: -; CDR3: CASSGLYEQYF
V: TRBV4-3; length: 15; J: TRBJ1-2; size: -; CDR3: CASSQAARGDYGYTF
V: TRBV4-1; length: 16; J: TRBJ1-3; size: medium-sized; CDR3: CASSPYGTDPGNTIYF
V: TRBV2; length: 19; J: TRBJ2-1; size: -; CDR3: CASSESTPRLAGIYNEQFF
V: TRBV19; length: 13; J: TRBJ1-5; size: -; CDR3: CASRAGGYQPQHF
V: TRBV7-8; length: 16; J: TRBJ2-3; size: -; CDR3: CASSAFQGAGEDTQYF
V: TRBV7-8; length: 14; J: TRBJ2-7; size: -; CDR3: CASSLAGPGGEQYF
V: TRBV6-4; length: 15; J: TRBJ2-1; size: -; CDR3: CASSDSIGSYNEQFF
V: TRBV7-9; length: 16; J: TRBJ2-7; size: -; CDR3: CASSLVGGGPHYEQYF
V: TRBV4-1; length: 18; J: TRBJ2-1; size: -; CDR3: CASSQTPPPGGHYNEQFF
V: TRBV10-3; length: 12; J: TRBJ2-1; size: -; CDR3: CAIGTGYSEQFF
V: TRBV10-3; length: 13; J: TRBJ1-2; size: -; CDR3: CAISEGTGYGYTF
V: TRBV29-1; length: 15; J: TRBJ1-2; size: medium-sized; CDR3: CSVQDRRGFDYGYTF
V: TRBV7-8; length: 17; J: TRBJ1-6; size: -; CDR3: CASSSGTGLSYNSPLHF
V: TRBV11-1; length: 17; J: TRBJ2-2; size: -; CDR3: CASSLPGLAEVTGELFF
V: TRBV15; length: 15; J: TRBJ2-1; size: -; CDR3: CATSRASAGNNEQFF
V: TRBV27; length: 14; J: TRBJ2-1; size: -; CDR3: CASSPLGSYNEQFF
V: TRBV29-1; length: 16; J: TRBJ2-1; size: -; CDR3: CSVDNPQPGGYNEQFF
V: TRBV6-5; length: 14; J: TRBJ2-1; size: -; CDR3: CASSNLAVYNEQFF